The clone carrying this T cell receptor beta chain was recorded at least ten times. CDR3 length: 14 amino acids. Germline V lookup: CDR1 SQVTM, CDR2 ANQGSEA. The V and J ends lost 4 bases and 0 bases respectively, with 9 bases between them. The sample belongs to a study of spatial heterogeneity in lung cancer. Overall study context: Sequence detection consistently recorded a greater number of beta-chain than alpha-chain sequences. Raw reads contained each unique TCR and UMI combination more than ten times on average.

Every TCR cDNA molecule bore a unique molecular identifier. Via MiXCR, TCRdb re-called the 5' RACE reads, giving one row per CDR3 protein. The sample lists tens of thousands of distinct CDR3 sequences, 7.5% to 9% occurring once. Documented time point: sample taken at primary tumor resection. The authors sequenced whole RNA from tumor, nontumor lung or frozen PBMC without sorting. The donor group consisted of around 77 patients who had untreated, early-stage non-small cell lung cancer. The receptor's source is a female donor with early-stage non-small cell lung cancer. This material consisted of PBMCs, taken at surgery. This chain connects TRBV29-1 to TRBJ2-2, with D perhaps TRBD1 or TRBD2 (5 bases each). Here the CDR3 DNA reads TGCAGCGTTGGGGGGACCACGAACACCGGGGAGCTGTTTTTT. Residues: CSVGGTTNTGELFF.